These T cell receptor beta chains were read from a single sample in a study of blood T cell repertoires in COVID-19. TCRdb's copy holds only in-frame clones and misses some; the assay was immunoSEQ multiplex PCR. The data show approximately 280,000 clones, approximately 91% seen once. The sample comprised peripheral blood. All receptors derive from a woman aged 55-70 years with acute or convalescent COVID-19. Each CDR3 is given with its conserved first and last residue. The D gene is left open where the match is weak. Clone size, where shown, is once, few, many, or a class for clones that have expanded.

D	length	J	size	V	DNA	CDR3
TRBD1	14	TRBJ1-5	NA	TRBV28	TGTGCCAGCAGTAGGGGACAGGTGCCTGAGCCCCAGCATTTT	CASSRGQVPEPQHF
TRBD2	16	TRBJ2-1	NA	TRBV30	TGTGCCTGGAGTCACCCGCTAGCGGGAGTAGGCTATGAGCAGTTCTTC	CAWSHPLAGVGYEQFF
NA	14	TRBJ1-2	NA	TRBV24-1	TGTGCCACCAGTAGGGGGACGGCTGCTTATGGCTACACCTTC	CATSRGTAAYGYTF
NA	14	TRBJ1-4	once	TRBV18	TGTGCCAGCTCACTCCGGGAGGGGAATGAAAAACTGTTTTTT	CASSLREGNEKLFF
NA	14	TRBJ1-5	NA	TRBV15	TGTGCCACCAGCAGAGTGGGCCACAATCAGCCCCAGCATTTT	CATSRVGHNQPQHF
NA	14	TRBJ2-1	NA	TRBV29-1	TGCAGCGTTGAGGTCCCAGACTCCTACAATGAGCAGTTCTTC	CSVEVPDSYNEQFF
TRBD1	16	TRBJ2-1	NA	TRBV14	TGTGCCAGCAGCCGCCTGGGACAGGGACCCCACAATGAGCAGTTCTTC	CASSRLGQGPHNEQFF
NA	18	TRBJ2-7	NA	TRBV5-4	TGTGCCAGCAGCTTAAGTAACCGTGGGCGCCTTAGCTCCTACGAGCAGTACTTC	CASSLSNRGRLSSYEQYF
NA	14	TRBJ1-2	NA	TRBV19	TGTGCCAGTAGTACCCAGCTTGGACTCTATGGCTACACCTTC	CASSTQLGLYGYTF
TRBD2	18	TRBJ2-1	NA	TRBV24-1	TGTGCCACCAGCCAAGCGGGAATAACCCCTCCGATTAGTAGTGAGCAGTTCTTC	CATSQAGITPPISSEQFF
NA	14	TRBJ2-5	NA	TRBV2	TGTGCCAGCACCGTCAGGGGTAACCAAGAGACCCAGTACTTC	CASTVRGNQETQYF
TRBD2	17	TRBJ2-1	NA	TRBV5-1	TGCGCCAGCAGCCCGGCCCCTCTAGCGGGAGACAACAATGAGCAGTTCTTC	CASSPAPLAGDNNEQFF
NA	11	TRBJ2-1	NA	TRBV24-1	TGTGCCACCGGAACTAGCCTTGAGCAGTTCTTC	CATGTSLEQFF
TRBD2	16	TRBJ2-7	NA	TRBV27	TGTGCCAGCAACAAAATTGGGACTAGCGGGGTCCTCGAGCAGTACTTC	CASNKIGTSGVLEQYF
TRBD1	15	TRBJ1-5	NA	TRBV7-8	TGTGCCAGCAGCTTAGACAGGGGGCACAATCAGCCCCAGCATTTT	CASSLDRGHNQPQHF
NA	13	TRBJ1-1	NA	TRBV7-6	TGTGCCAGCAGCTCGACAGAGAACACTGAAGCTTTCTTT	CASSSTENTEAFF
NA	15	TRBJ1-1	NA	TRBV19	TGTGCCAGTAGTATCAGATCGGGGATGAACACTGAAGCTTTCTTT	CASSIRSGMNTEAFF
TRBD1	15	TRBJ2-1	NA	TRBV7-2	TGTGCCAGCAGCTTAGACAGGGGGAGCTACAATGAGCAGTTCTTC	CASSLDRGSYNEQFF
TRBD1	16	TRBJ1-6	once	TRBV3-1/TRBV3-2	TGTGCCAGCAGCCAAGCCAGAGGGGGCGGAAATTCACCCCTCCACTTT	CASSQARGGGNSPLHF
TRBD2	15	TRBJ2-3	NA	TRBV10-3	TGTGCCATCAGCCTAGCGGGGGCTAGCACAGATACGCAGTATTTT	CAISLAGASTDTQYF
TRBD1	13	TRBJ1-5	NA	TRBV28	TGTGCCAGCAAGGAAGAGGGGGCACAGCCCCAGCATTTT	CASKEEGAQPQHF
TRBD1	15	TRBJ2-2	NA	TRBV10-3	TGTGCCATCGGCGGGACAGGGAGAAGCACCGGGGAGCTGTTTTTT	CAIGGTGRSTGELFF
TRBD1	14	TRBJ1-6	NA	TRBV18	TGTGCCAGCTCACCCGGGACAGCTGGGTCACCCCTCCACTTT	CASSPGTAGSPLHF
TRBD2	16	TRBJ2-5	NA	TRBV5-5	TGTGCCAGCAGCGACATCGGGGGGGCAGGTCGGGAGACCCAGTACTTC	CASSDIGGAGRETQYF
NA	16	TRBJ1-3	NA	TRBV15	TGTGCCACCAGCAGGGCACGTGCAGGGACTGGAAACACCATATATTTT	CATSRARAGTGNTIYF
NA	14	TRBJ1-1	NA	TRBV5-1	TGCGCCAGCAGCCTGGGGGGCGCGGTCACTGAAGCTTTCTTT	CASSLGGAVTEAFF
TRBD2	17	TRBJ2-3	once	TRBV5-1	TGCGCCAGCAGCTTGGAGTTTCCGGGGGGGCCGGTAGATACGCAGTATTTT	CASSLEFPGGPVDTQYF
TRBD2	17	TRBJ2-1	NA	TRBV9	TGTGCCAGCAGCATGACCTGGGGGACTAGCGGTTACAATGAGCAGTTCTTC	CASSMTWGTSGYNEQFF
NA	12	TRBJ2-7	NA	TRBV5-4	TGTGCCAGCAGCCCCGGGACACCCGAGCAGTACTTC	CASSPGTPEQYF
NA	15	TRBJ1-2	NA	TRBV27	TGTGCCAGCAGGCCGGGAAGCGTCCTCTACTATGGCTACACCTTC	CASRPGSVLYYGYTF
TRBD1	14	TRBJ1-2	NA	TRBV19	TGTGCCAGTAGCGTCGGACAGGGGGCGCGCGGCTACACCTTC	CASSVGQGARGYTF
NA	13	TRBJ1-1	NA	TRBV7-2	TGTGCCAGCACCCTCCAACTCTCCGGGGAAGCTTTCTTT	CASTLQLSGEAFF
NA	15	TRBJ1-1	NA	TRBV5-4	TGTGCCAGCAGCTTGGAATGGGGCGGCGCCACTGAAGCTTTCTTT	CASSLEWGGATEAFF
TRBD1	14	TRBJ2-7	NA	TRBV28	TGTGCCAGCGGCCCCCGGACAGGGGGTTTCGAGCAGTACTTC	CASGPRTGGFEQYF
TRBD2	17	TRBJ2-2	NA	TRBV7-3	TGTGCCAGCAGCCTAAACCTAGCGGGGATTAACACCGGGGAGCTGTTTTTT	CASSLNLAGINTGELFF
TRBD1	16	TRBJ1-5	NA	TRBV7-2	TGTGCCAGCAGCAAATTGGCCGAGGGACAGGGGTCCCCCCAGCATTTT	CASSKLAEGQGSPQHF
TRBD2	15	TRBJ2-3	NA	TRBV7-2	TGTGCCAGCAGTCGGACTAGCGGACGCACAGATACGCAGTATTTT	CASSRTSGRTDTQYF
NA	12	TRBJ2-3	NA	TRBV7-3	TGTGCCAGCAGCCGGCCGGGAGATACGCAGTATTTT	CASSRPGDTQYF
NA	15	TRBJ1-5	few	TRBV19	TGTGCCAGTAGTATAAAAGGGAGTAGCAATCAGCCCCAGCATTTT	CASSIKGSSNQPQHF
NA	12	TRBJ1-1	NA	TRBV19	TGTGCCAGTAGTACAGGGAACACTGAAGCTTTCTTT	CASSTGNTEAFF
NA	13	TRBJ1-1	NA	TRBV29-1	TGCAGCGCCCATGATACAGTTAACACTGAAGCTTTCTTT	CSAHDTVNTEAFF
NA	16	TRBJ1-5	NA	TRBV24-1	TGTGCCACCAGTGACAAAGACAGGCCAAGCAATCAGCCCCAGCATTTT	CATSDKDRPSNQPQHF
NA	13	TRBJ1-2	NA	TRBV10-3	TGTGCCATCAGTGATGGGGGCGTTTATGGCTACACCTTC	CAISDGGVYGYTF
NA	15	TRBJ2-1	NA	TRBV5-1	TGCGCCAGCAGCTTAAGACTAGACTCCTACAATGAGCAGTTCTTC	CASSLRLDSYNEQFF
NA	14	TRBJ2-7	once	TRBV7-8	TGTGCCAGCAGCTTAGTGGCGGCCTCCTACGAGCAGTACTTC	CASSLVAASYEQYF
TRBD1	13	TRBJ1-2	NA	TRBV28	TGTGCCAGCAGGGGACAGGGGGCAGAAGGCTACACCTTC	CASRGQGAEGYTF
TRBD1	17	TRBJ1-3	NA	TRBV27	TGTGCCAGCAGACCGGGACAGGGACATTGGTCTGGAAACACCATATATTTT	CASRPGQGHWSGNTIYF
TRBD1	12	TRBJ1-2	once	TRBV9	TGTGCCAGCCAGGGACAGAATTATGGCTACACCTTC	CASQGQNYGYTF
TRBD2	16	TRBJ2-7	NA	TRBV24-1	TGTGCCACCAGTGATTCGGGTGGGACTAGAATCTACGAGCAGTACTTC	CATSDSGGTRIYEQYF
NA	14	TRBJ2-7	NA	TRBV19	TGTGCCAGTAGTATCGGTGGCAGGGTAAACGAGCAGTACTTC	CASSIGGRVNEQYF
NA	16	TRBJ2-7	NA	TRBV5-4	TGTGCCAGCAGCCTCGGGGGGGACAGGGTAACCTACGAGCAGTACTTC	CASSLGGDRVTYEQYF
TRBD1	14	TRBJ1-2	NA	TRBV30	TGTGCCTGGAGTGTACTCAGGGGGCCGATTGGCTACACCTTC	CAWSVLRGPIGYTF
NA	13	TRBJ2-5	NA	TRBV14	TGTGCCAGCAGCCGGGGACTCCAAGAGACCCAGTACTTC	CASSRGLQETQYF
TRBD1	15	TRBJ1-4	NA	TRBV7-9	TGTGCCAGCAGCCGTACAGGGGCCGAGGGTGAAAAACTGTTTTTT	CASSRTGAEGEKLFF
NA	15	TRBJ1-1	NA	TRBV19	TGTGCCAGTATTTGGGAAGGACAGACACCAACAAGAGCTTTCTTT	CASIWEGQTPTRAFF
NA	13	TRBJ1-1	once	TRBV2	TGTGCCAGCAGTTTGGACATGAACACTGAAGCTTTCTTT	CASSLDMNTEAFF
TRBD2	15	TRBJ2-3	NA	TRBV7-2	TGTGCCAGCAGCTTAGAACCGGGAGGGACAGATACGCAGTATTTT	CASSLEPGGTDTQYF
TRBD1	15	TRBJ2-1	NA	TRBV27	TGTGCCAGCAGTTTCCGACAGGGGGATCGGAGTGAGCAGTTCTTC	CASSFRQGDRSEQFF
NA	17	TRBJ1-5	NA	TRBV6-7	TGTGCCAGCAGTTACGTAAGTACAGGGAGTTACAATCAGCCCCAGCATTTT	CASSYVSTGSYNQPQHF